This T cell receptor beta chain derives from a study of blood T cell repertoires in COVID-19 (dated by TCRdb to the early 2020s). About the full investigation: The collaborator samples originated in the United States, Italy and Spain and spanned the acute and convalescent phases of COVID-19. Where available, HLA class I and class II types were obtained from metadata supplied by the sample provider rather than from assay-based typing. The repertoires were released in a freely available public database meant as a resource for research on the immune response to SARS-CoV-2. The sample metadata nearly always contained a de-identified subject ID, COVID-19 status, age in years and sex. The dataset comprised deeply sampled blood TCRbeta repertoires from subjects exposed to, actively infected with, or recovered from COVID-19. The prospective study material was composed of cDNA or gDNA derived from T cells, B-cell-depleted T cells, or PBMCs. The samples were drawn from the first 160 participants of the ongoing ImmuneRACE study and from under 1,500 subjects provided by 6 global collaborators.

The immunoSEQ Assay, a bias-controlled multiplex PCR, was used to amplify TCRbeta CDR3 regions from genomic DNA. From the authors' description of their analysis: The number of nucleated cells in each sample was estimated by amplification of reference gene primers within the assay. To quantify the absolute abundance of each unique TCRbeta CDR3 rearrangement, sequence reads were collapsed and filtered. For each sample, productive Simpson clonality was calculated by taking the square root of Simpson's diversity index across productive rearrangements. Held by TCRdb, this immuneACCESS table contains in-frame sequences only and omits some clones. Under half of the omission traces to an unresolved V gene where checked; the cause of the rest is unknown. Clone size and the V and J calls come from that table; the DNA yielded D and trimming. In this sample the table shows under 400,000 clones, around 89% of which occur a single time. 5% to 8.5% of the sample rests with the top ten.

Whole blood was collected in K2EDTA tubes by collaborating institutions according to the institutions' own protocols. For TCRbeta analysis, collaborators shipped samples in one of three forms: frozen whole blood, isolated PBMCs, or DNA extracted from either of those sample types. On this clone: No antigen is known for it. No qualities accompany the bases; no much larger clone lies one base away.

Broad study findings and their caveats: Clinical and demographic metadata were provided uncurated, with the amount varying by source and participant.

The sample was peripheral blood. This TCR was recovered from a man aged 18 to 29 with active or convalescent COVID-19.

Read as DNA, the sequence is TGTGCCAGCAGCCCGGGAGGTCGAGATACGCAGTATTTT. Translated, it gives CASSPGGRDTQYF. The chain couples TRBV12-3 or TRBV12-4 to TRBJ2-3; 7 middle bases align to TRBD2. From V the trimming removes 6 bases and from J it removes 5 bases, while the gene matches leave 5 bases of the junction unaccounted for. Measured from the cysteine to the phenylalanine, the CDR3 is 13 residues long. Only CDR3 DNA remains: 39 bases, in frame from the first base.